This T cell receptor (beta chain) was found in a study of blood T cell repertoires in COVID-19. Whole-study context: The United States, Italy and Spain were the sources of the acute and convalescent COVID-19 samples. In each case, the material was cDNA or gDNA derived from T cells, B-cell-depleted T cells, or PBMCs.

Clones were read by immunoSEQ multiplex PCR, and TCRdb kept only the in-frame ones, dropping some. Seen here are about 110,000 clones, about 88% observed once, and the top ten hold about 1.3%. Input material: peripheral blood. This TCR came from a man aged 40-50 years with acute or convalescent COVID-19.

The CDR3 spells CASNGGSSYNEQFF. CDR3 bases: TGTGCCTCAAACGGGGGGAGCTCCTACAATGAGCAGTTCTTC. The genes are TRBV30 and TRBJ2-1, with TRBD2 matching 7 bases. CDR3 length: 14 residues. The junction had 6 bases not matched to a gene; V was cut back by 7 bases and J by 0 bases. Germline CDR1 GTSNPN, CDR2 SVGIG (reference sequence).